Following are 26 T cell receptor beta chains from one sample sequenced in a study of shared clonotypes between healthy human individuals. Repertoires were generated with immunoSEQ multiplex PCR, while TCRdb's copy carries only in-frame clones and drops some. The table has roughly 2.1 million clones, about 93% seen once. Terminally differentiated effector memory CD45RA+ cells were excluded by CCR7 positive selection of CD45RO-negative cells. Sequencing was done on a sample of naive CD8+ T cells from PBMCs. The receptors were gathered from a man aged 18 to 29 in good health. Some clones in this sample may be carry-over from other donors' samples.

CDR3 sequence reads: CASSLSAGGNYGYTF. The CDR3, as DNA: TGTGCCAGCAGCTTGAGTGCCGGGGGCAACTATGGCTACACCTTC. V usage is TRBV5-5 and J usage is TRBJ1-2; TRBD1 might be the D (6 bases). Per germline, CDR1 SGHKS and CDR2 YYEKEE (reference sequence). Trimming took 1 base from V and 2 from J, leaving 12 bases between them. CDR3 size: 15 residues.

V usage is TRBV19 and J usage is TRBJ1-2, with a weak D call TRBD1 (5 bases). This CDR3 is built from 13 residues. The V and J ends lost 5 bases and 2 bases respectively, with 9 bases between them. The germline gives CDR1 LNHDA, CDR2 SQIVND (reference sequence). For the CDR3, the DNA is TGTGCCAGTAGTTCGACAGTGAACTATGGCTACACCTTC. Its translation is CASSSTVNYGYTF. Full variable domain (remainder filled in from reference TRBV19 and TRBJ1-2): DGGITQSPKYLFRKEGQNVTLSCEQNLNHDAMYWYRQDPGQGLRLIYYSQIVNDFQKGDIAEGYSVSREKKESFPLTVTSAQKNPTAFYLCASSSTVNYGYTFGSGTRLTVV.

The chain employs TRBV28 and TRBJ1-5; D may be TRBD1 (6 bases). Trimming took 2 bases from V and 6 from J, leaving 17 bases between them. From germline, CDR1 is MDHEN and CDR2 SYDVKM. The CDR3 runs to 16 residues. This CDR3 reads CASSLADWGGPQPQHF. Here the CDR3 DNA reads TGTGCCAGCAGTTTAGCTGATTGGGGGGGCCCTCAGCCCCAGCATTTT.

The chain is built from TRBV15 and TRBJ1-3; TRBD1 might be the D (5 bases). CDR1 and CDR2 from the germline V gene are LNHNV and YYDKDF (reference sequence). V shed 1 base and J shed 0 bases, with 7 bases lying between them. This CDR3 has 15 amino acids. CDR3 amino acids: CATSRGGGSGNTIYF. Written as DNA, the CDR3 is TGTGCCACCAGCAGAGGGGGCGGCTCTGGAAACACCATATATTTT.

The V call is TRBV27, the J call TRBJ1-2; 8 bases match TRBD1. Germline V CDR1 and CDR2: MNHEY, SMNVEV (reference sequence). Germline trimming cut 6 bases from V and 3 bases from J; bases unmatched to any gene: 12. The CDR3 contains 16 residues. CDR3 in amino acids: CASSPSQGAYDYGYTF. Written as DNA, the CDR3 is TGTGCCAGCAGCCCATCCCAGGGGGCGTATGACTATGGCTACACCTTC.

The count of this clone is one. The V gene is TRBV13, the J gene TRBJ2-7; 7 bases match TRBD1. In germline, CDR1 is PRHDT, CDR2 FYEKMQ (reference sequence). Losses at the gene ends were 5 bases for V and 4 bases for J; bases not matched to a gene: 2. CDR3 size: 12 residues. The CDR3 sequence: CASSATGYEQYF. CDR3 DNA sequence: TGTGCCAGCAGCGCGACAGGGTACGAGCAGTACTTC.

This clone was recorded a few times. This CDR3 is CASSFQPEAFF. CDR3 DNA sequence: TGTGCCAGCAGCTTTCAACCTGAAGCTTTCTTT. This rearrangement joins TRBV7-9 to TRBJ1-1; D ambiguous. The V gene lost 3 bases and the J gene lost 6 bases, with 5 bases spanning the gap. This CDR3 spans 11 amino acids. The V gene's germline CDR1 is SEHNR and CDR2 FQNEAQ (reference sequence).

In its sample, this clone was seen a few times. The chain uses TRBV7-2 and TRBJ1-1; the D is unclear. Germline CDR1 reads SGHTA; CDR2 reads FQGNSA. The CDR3 is 14 amino acids. V lost 4 bases to trimming and J lost 6 bases, with 15 bases between them. In nucleotides, the CDR3 is TGTGCCAGCAGCTCTGGAGGGAATCGACCTGAAGCTTTCTTT. Residues: CASSSGGNRPEAFF.

The genes are TRBV5-6 and TRBJ1-1, with 7 positions matching TRBD1. This CDR3 has 14 residues. The germline V gene has CDR1 SGHDT and CDR2 YYEEEE. The V and J ends lost 2 bases and 4 bases, in that order; junction bases with no gene match: 5. The CDR3, as DNA: TGTGCCAGCAGCTTTCCTCAGGGGGGCACTGAAGCTTTCTTT. Translated, it gives CASSFPQGGTEAFF.

This clone was detected only a few times. This chain connects TRBV9 to TRBJ1-4; 12 bases match TRBD1. V dropped 2 bases and J dropped 7; count of bases not matched to a gene: 6. CDR3 length: 16 amino acids. Germline CDR1 and CDR2: SGDLS and YYNGEE. CDR3: CASSVGDRGPGEKLFF. As DNA, the CDR3 is TGTGCCAGCAGCGTCGGGGACAGGGGGCCGGGTGAAAAACTGTTTTTT.

This clone is a singleton in its sample. V gene TRBV9 combines with J gene TRBJ2-2; D may be TRBD1 (6 bases). CDR3 length equals 17 residues. From germline, CDR1 is SGDLS and CDR2 YYNGEE. Trimming pared 4 bases from V and 5 bases from J, leaving 21 bases between. CDR3 bases: TGTGCCAGCAGCCCCGAACCCAGGGGTGATGAGACCGGGGAGCTGTTTTTT. This encodes CASSPEPRGDETGELFF.

Comments on this clone: This CDR3 is also generated by other DNA sequences in the sample. The chain joins TRBV27 to TRBJ2-1; TRBD2 matches 11 bases. Germline lookup yields CDR1 MNHEY and CDR2 SMNVEV (reference sequence). Losses at the gene ends were 2 bases for V and 7 bases for J; bases not matched to a gene: 7. The CDR3 spans 16 residues. CDR3: CASSLGLAGGRNEQFF. The CDR3, as DNA: TGTGCCAGCAGTTTAGGGCTAGCGGGAGGTCGGAATGAGCAGTTCTTC.

This rearrangement joins TRBV18 to TRBJ2-1; 7 positions agree with TRBD1. Looked up from germline, CDR1 is KGHSH and CDR2 is LQKENI. V lost 1 base and J lost 9; bases outside the gene matches: 9. The CDR3 spans 15 residues. The CDR3, as DNA: TGTGCCAGCTCACCACGGTCAGGGGGATGGGTTGAGCAGTTCTTC. This encodes CASSPRSGGWVEQFF.

This clone was counted between two and nine times. This chain joins TRBV29-1 and TRBJ1-1; D perhaps matches TRBD1 (5 bases). CDR1 and CDR2 from the germline V gene are SQVTM and ANQGSEA. This CDR3 has 12 residues. Trimming removed 7 bases at V and 2 bases at J, with 11 bases between. The CDR3 nucleotides are TGCAGCGCCATAACAGGAAACACTGAAGCTTTCTTT. It is translated as CSAITGNTEAFF. Complete variable domain (other parts from reference TRBV29-1 and TRBJ1-1): SAVISQKPSRDICQRGTSLTIQCQVDSQVTMMFWYRQQPGQSLTLIATANQGSEATYESGFVIDKFPISRPNLTFSTLTVSNMSPEDSSIYLCSAITGNTEAFFGQGTRLTVV.

This chain links TRBV9 with TRBJ1-2; D gene uncertain. The CDR3 runs 15 residues. Trimming removed 0 bases from V and 4 bases from J, with 13 bases in between. Germline CDR1 is SGDLS and CDR2 is YYNGEE. CDR3 in DNA: TGTGCCAGCAGCGTAGGGGATGCTCTGGGCTATGGCTACACCTTC. It encodes CASSVGDALGYGYTF.

The chain employs TRBV5-6 and TRBJ2-7; 7 bases fit TRBD2. The CDR3 spans 16 residues. The V gene's germline CDR1 is SGHDT and CDR2 YYEEEE. V shed 0 bases, J shed 0 bases, and the junction held 6 bases outside the gene matches. The DNA of the CDR3 is TGTGCCAGCAGCTTGGATAGGGAGGGGACCTCCTACGAGCAGTACTTC. Translating gives CASSLDREGTSYEQYF.

In regard to this clone: The identical CDR3 is also encoded by other nucleotide sequences in the sample. The chain combines TRBV27 with TRBJ2-7, with TRBD2 matching 7 bases. V shed 0 bases and J 0 bases; nucleotides not matched to a gene: 2. From germline, CDR1 is MNHEY and CDR2 SMNVEV (reference sequence). The CDR3 has 15 residues. The CDR3 nucleotides are TGTGCCAGCAGTTTATCCGGCGGGAGCTCCTACGAGCAGTACTTC. This gives the protein CASSLSGGSSYEQYF.

This clone appeared a single time. This rearrangement joins TRBV29-1 to TRBJ2-7, with D possibly being TRBD1 (5 bases). Germline V gives CDR1 SQVTM, CDR2 ANQGSEA. Trimming took 5 bases from V and 4 from J, leaving 18 bases between them. There are 14 residues in the CDR3. The DNA of the CDR3 is TGCAGCGTTAGGGGCACCACAACTGTTTACGAGCAGTACTTC. This encodes CSVRGTTTVYEQYF.

J is TRBJ2-2 and V is TRBV28; D possibly uses TRBD1 or TRBD2 (5 bases each). The germline V gene has CDR1 MDHEN and CDR2 SYDVKM. V was pared by 2 bases and J by 7 bases, with 17 bases between. The CDR3 runs 16 residues. The CDR3 here is CASSLGDPRSVGELFF. As DNA, the CDR3 is TGTGCCAGCAGTTTAGGGGACCCCCGTTCGGTCGGGGAGCTGTTTTTT.

The rearrangement links TRBV30 to TRBJ2-7; possibly TRBD2 for D (6 bases). Germline CDR1 and CDR2: GTSNPN and SVGIG (reference sequence). This CDR3 has 14 residues. Trimming cost V 2 bases and J 3 bases, with 14 bases left between them. CDR3 nucleotides: TGTGCCTGGAGTTTAACCCGGGGGATCTACGAGCAGTACTTC. This gives the protein CAWSLTRGIYEQYF.

The chain couples TRBV28 to TRBJ2-1; D may be TRBD2 (5 bases). CDR1 and CDR2 from the germline V gene are MDHEN and SYDVKM. This CDR3 region has 17 residues. Trimming left V 5 bases short and J 0 bases short, with 17 bases between. This CDR3 is CASSPEESWSSYNEQFF. CDR3 in DNA: TGTGCCAGCAGTCCGGAGGAAAGCTGGAGCTCCTACAATGAGCAGTTCTTC.

This clone is a singleton in its sample. The chain employs TRBV9 and TRBJ1-5; a weak D match, TRBD1 (6 bases). CDR3 length: 15 amino acids. Between the trimmed V and J ends, which lost 3 bases and 2 bases, there was a span of 12 bases. The germline gives CDR1 SGDLS, CDR2 YYNGEE. The CDR3 protein is CASSAWGGGNQPQHF. DNA of the CDR3: TGTGCCAGCAGCGCTTGGGGGGGCGGCAATCAGCCCCAGCATTTT.

This clone appeared once. This sequence joins TRBV6-5 and TRBJ1-2; D not resolved. V lost 2 bases and J 2 bases, leaving 9 bases between the germline ends. The CDR3 runs 14 residues. Germline CDR1 is MNHEY and CDR2 is SVGAGI. The CDR3 sequence: CASSYHPLNYGYTF. The CDR3 nucleotides read TGTGCCAGCAGTTACCATCCTCTAAACTATGGCTACACCTTC.

V gene TRBV4-1 combines with J gene TRBJ2-5, with D possibly being TRBD1 (5 bases). Germline V lookup: CDR1 MGHRA, CDR2 YSYEKL. V was shortened by 4 bases and J by 2 bases, with 14 bases between the two germline ends. This CDR3 has 15 amino acids. CDR3 in DNA: TGCGCCAGCAGCCGGGGCCCCCACGAACAAGAGACCCAGTACTTC. Its protein product is CASSRGPHEQETQYF.

The chain carries TRBV5-1 and TRBJ1-5, with D possibly being TRBD1 (6 bases). The V gene lost 0 bases and the J gene lost 3 bases, with 13 bases spanning the gap. The CDR3 runs 16 residues. CDR1 and CDR2 from the germline V gene are SGHRS and YFSETQ. This CDR3 reads CASSLGVQGFNQPQHF. CDR3 sequence (DNA): TGCGCCAGCAGCTTGGGGGTACAGGGTTTCAATCAGCCCCAGCATTTT.

This chain links TRBV5-1 with TRBJ2-7; 10 bases line up with TRBD1. Germline values: CDR1 SGHRS, CDR2 YFSETQ. The CDR3 is made up of 14 amino acids. J gave up 3 bases and V 3 bases, and 3 bases lay outside the gene matches. The CDR3 loop is CASSSTGGNYEQYF. As DNA, the CDR3 is TGCGCCAGCAGCTCGACAGGGGGCAACTACGAGCAGTACTTC.